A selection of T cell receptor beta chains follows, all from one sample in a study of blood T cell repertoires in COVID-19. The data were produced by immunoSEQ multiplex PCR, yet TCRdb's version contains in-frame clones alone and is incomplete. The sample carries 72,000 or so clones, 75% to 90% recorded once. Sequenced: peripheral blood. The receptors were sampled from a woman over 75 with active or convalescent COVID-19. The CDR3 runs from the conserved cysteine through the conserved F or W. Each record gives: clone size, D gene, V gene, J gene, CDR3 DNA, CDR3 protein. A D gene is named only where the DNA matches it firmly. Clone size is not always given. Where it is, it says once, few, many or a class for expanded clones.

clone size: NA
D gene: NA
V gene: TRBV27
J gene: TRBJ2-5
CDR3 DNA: TGTGCCAGCAGGACAGGCCAAGAGACCCAGTACTTC
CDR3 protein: CASRTGQETQYF

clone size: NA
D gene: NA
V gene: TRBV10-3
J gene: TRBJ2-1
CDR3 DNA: TGTGCCGCGGCGGGGGTGGGGGCCGATCGTAAGCAGTTCTTC
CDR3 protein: CAAAGVGADRKQFF

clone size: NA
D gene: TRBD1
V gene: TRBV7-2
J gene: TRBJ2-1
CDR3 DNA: TGTGCCAGCAGCTTAGGCCCCTACAGGGGGCTGTACAATGAGCAGTTCTTC
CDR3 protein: CASSLGPYRGLYNEQFF

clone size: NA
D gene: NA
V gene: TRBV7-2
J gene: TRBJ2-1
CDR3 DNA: TGTGCCAGCAGCTTTCAACTGTTCTACAATGAGCAGTTCTTC
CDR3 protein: CASSFQLFYNEQFF

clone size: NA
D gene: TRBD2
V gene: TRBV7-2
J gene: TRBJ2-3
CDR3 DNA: TGTGCCAGCAGCTTACTCCCGCGGGGGGGCAAAGATACGCAGTATTTT
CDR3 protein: CASSLLPRGGKDTQYF

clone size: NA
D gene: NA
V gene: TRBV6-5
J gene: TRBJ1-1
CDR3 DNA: TGTGCCAGCAGTTCCCAGGTTTCGGCCAGGGTTGTTTTCTTT
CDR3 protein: CASSSQVSARVVFF

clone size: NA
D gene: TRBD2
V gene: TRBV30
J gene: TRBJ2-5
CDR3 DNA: TGTGCCTGGACTAGCGGGGCCTTGACCCAGTACTTC
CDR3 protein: CAWTSGALTQYF

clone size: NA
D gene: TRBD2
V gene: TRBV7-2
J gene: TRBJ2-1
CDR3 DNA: TGTGCCAGCAGCTCCCCGGGGACTACACCGTTCTTC
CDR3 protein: CASSSPGTTPFF

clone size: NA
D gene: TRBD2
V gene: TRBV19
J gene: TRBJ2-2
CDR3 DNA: TGTGCCAGTAGCATTATAGCGGGTTACACCGGGGAGCTGTTTTTT
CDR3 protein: CASSIIAGYTGELFF

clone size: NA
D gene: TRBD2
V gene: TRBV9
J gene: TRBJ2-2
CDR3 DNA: TGTGCCAGCAGCCTTTCACTAGCGGGGAATTTGGCCGGGGAGCTGTTTTTT
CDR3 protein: CASSLSLAGNLAGELFF

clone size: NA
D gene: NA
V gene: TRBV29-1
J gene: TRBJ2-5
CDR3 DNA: TGCAGCGCTTTGCCGGGGGACGGGGAGACCCAGTACTTC
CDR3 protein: CSALPGDGETQYF

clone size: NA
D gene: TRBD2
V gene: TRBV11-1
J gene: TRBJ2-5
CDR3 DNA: TGTGCCAGCAGCACAAGACTAGCAGAGACCCAGTACTTC
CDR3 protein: CASSTRLAETQYF

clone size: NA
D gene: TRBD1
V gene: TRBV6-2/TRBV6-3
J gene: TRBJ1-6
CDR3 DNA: TGTGCCAGCAGTTCCCGACAGGGTTGGAATTCACCCCTCCACTTT
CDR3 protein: CASSSRQGWNSPLHF

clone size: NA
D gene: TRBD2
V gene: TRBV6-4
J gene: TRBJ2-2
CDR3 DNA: TGTGCCAGCAGTGACCTGGCGGGGGTGAACACCGGGGAGCTGTTTTTT
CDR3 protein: CASSDLAGVNTGELFF

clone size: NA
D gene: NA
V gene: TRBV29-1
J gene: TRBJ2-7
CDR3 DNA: TGCAGCGTTGGGACTCGACAAACCTACGAGCAGTACTTC
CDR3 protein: CSVGTRQTYEQYF

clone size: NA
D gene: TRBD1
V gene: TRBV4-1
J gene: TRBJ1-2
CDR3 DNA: TGCGCCAGCAGCCCCCCGGACAGGGCCTATGGCTACACCTTC
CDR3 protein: CASSPPDRAYGYTF

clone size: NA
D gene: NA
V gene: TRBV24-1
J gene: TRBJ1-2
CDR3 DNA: TGTGCCACCAGTGATTTGACAGGAGGGGGCTACACCTTC
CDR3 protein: CATSDLTGGGYTF

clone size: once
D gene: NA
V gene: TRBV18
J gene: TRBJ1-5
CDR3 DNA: TGTGCCAGCTCACCCTCCACCAACGCAGGCCGAGAGCAGCCCCAGCATTTT
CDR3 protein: CASSPSTNAGREQPQHF

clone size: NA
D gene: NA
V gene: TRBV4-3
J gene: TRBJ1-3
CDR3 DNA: TGCGCCAGCAGCTCGGGCTCTGGAAACACCATATATTTT
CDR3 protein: CASSSGSGNTIYF

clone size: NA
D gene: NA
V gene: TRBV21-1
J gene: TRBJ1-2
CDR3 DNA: TGTGCCAGCAGCAAAGCGCAGAGAGGTGGCTACACCTTC
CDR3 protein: CASSKAQRGGYTF

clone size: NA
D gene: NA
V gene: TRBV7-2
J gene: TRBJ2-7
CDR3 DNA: TGTGCCAGCAGCTCCCCGGATGACGGGGTGGACGAGCAGTACTTC
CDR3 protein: CASSSPDDGVDEQYF

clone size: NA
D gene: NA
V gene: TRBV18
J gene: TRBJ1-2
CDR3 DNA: TGTGCCAGCTCACCTGAGGGAGAAGGCTATGGCTACACCTTC
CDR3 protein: CASSPEGEGYGYTF

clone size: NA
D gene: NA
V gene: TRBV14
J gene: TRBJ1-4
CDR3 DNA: TGTGCCAGCAGCCTGCGGTCAGGGGCGGGTGAAAAACTGTTTTTT
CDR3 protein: CASSLRSGAGEKLFF

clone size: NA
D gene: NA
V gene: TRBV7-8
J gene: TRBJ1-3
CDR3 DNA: TGTGCCAGCAGCATTACCGGGTCCTCTGGAAACACCATATATTTT
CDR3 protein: CASSITGSSGNTIYF

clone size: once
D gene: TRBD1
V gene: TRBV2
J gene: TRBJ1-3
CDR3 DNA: TGTGCCAGCAGTGGCCCCGGGACAGGGGATGGAAACACCATATATTTT
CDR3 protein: CASSGPGTGDGNTIYF

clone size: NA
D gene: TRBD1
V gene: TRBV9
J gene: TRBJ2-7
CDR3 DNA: TGTGCCAGCAACGGACGGGACAGGTCCTACGAGCAGTACTTC
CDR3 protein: CASNGRDRSYEQYF

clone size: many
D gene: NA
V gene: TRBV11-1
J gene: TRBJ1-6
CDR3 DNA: TGTGCCAGCAAAAACCCGGGGACATCTCCTTCACCCCTCCACTTT
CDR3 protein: CASKNPGTSPSPLHF

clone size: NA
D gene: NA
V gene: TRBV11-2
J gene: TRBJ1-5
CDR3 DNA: TGTGCCAGCAGCTTAGGGCCGCACAGCAATCAGCCCCAGCATTTT
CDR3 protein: CASSLGPHSNQPQHF

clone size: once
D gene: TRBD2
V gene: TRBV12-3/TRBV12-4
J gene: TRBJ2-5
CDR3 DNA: TGTGCCAGCAGCAGCGGGGGTGAGACCCAGTACTTC
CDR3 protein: CASSSGGETQYF

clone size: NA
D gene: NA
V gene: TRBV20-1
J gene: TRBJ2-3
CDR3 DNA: TGCAGTGCTAGTTTGCAGTTTAGCACAGATACGCAGTATTTT
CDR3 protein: CSASLQFSTDTQYF

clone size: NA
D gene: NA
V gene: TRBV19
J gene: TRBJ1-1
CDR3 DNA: TGTGCCAGTAGTACCCAACAGGTGAACACTGAAGCTTTCTTT
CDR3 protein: CASSTQQVNTEAFF

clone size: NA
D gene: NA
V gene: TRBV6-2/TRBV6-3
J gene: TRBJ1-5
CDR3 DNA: TGTGCCAGCAGTCACATTGGGCCCCAGCATTTT
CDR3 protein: CASSHIGPQHF

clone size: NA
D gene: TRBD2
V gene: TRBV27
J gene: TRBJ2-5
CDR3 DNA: TGTGCCAGCAGATCTAGACTAGCGGGGGAGCAAGAGACCCAGTACTTC
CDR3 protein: CASRSRLAGEQETQYF

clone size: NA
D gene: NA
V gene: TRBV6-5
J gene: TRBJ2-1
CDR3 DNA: TGTGCCAGCACCGTTAACAATGAGCAGTTCTTC
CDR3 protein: CASTVNNEQFF

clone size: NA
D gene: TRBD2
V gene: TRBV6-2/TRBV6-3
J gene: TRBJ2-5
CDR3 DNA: TGTGCCAGCAGTCTGGGACTAGCCGGGGGCCTCCAAGAGACCCAGTACTTC
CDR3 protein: CASSLGLAGGLQETQYF

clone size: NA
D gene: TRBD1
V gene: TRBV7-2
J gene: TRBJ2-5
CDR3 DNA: TGTGCCAGCAGCTTGATGACAGGGTCAGAGACCCAGTACTTC
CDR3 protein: CASSLMTGSETQYF

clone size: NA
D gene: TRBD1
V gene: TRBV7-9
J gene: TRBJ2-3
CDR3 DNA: TGTGCCAGCAGCTCCGACAGGGATGCAGATACGCAGTATTTT
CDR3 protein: CASSSDRDADTQYF

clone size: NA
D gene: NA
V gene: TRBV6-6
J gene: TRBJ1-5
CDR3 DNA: TGTGCCAGCAGTTACTACCAGGAAGTGGGCAATCAGCCCCAGCATTTT
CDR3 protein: CASSYYQEVGNQPQHF

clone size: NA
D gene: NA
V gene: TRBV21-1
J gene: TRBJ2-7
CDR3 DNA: TGTGCCAGCAGACCCTGGGACATTTACGAGCAGTACTTC
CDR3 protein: CASRPWDIYEQYF

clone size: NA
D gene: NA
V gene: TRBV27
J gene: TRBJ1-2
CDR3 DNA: TGTGCCAGCAGTTTATCGGGCAGGACATATGGCTACACCTTC
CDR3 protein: CASSLSGRTYGYTF

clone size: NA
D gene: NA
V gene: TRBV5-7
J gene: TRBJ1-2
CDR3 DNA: TGTGCCAGCAGCTTGGCCACTGGGGCTGTCCTAAGCTATGGCTACACCTTC
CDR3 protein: CASSLATGAVLSYGYTF

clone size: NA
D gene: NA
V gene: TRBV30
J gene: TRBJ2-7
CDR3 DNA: TGTGCCTGGAGTGAGGGGCACGAGCAGTACTTC
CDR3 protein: CAWSEGHEQYF

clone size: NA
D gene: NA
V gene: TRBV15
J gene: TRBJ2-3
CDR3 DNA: TGTGCCACCAGCAGAACCCAACTAGGGTCTTTAAGAAATACGCAGTATTTT
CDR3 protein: CATSRTQLGSLRNTQYF

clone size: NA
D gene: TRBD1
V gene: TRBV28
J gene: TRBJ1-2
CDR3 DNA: TGTGCCAGCAAACAGGGGCCTTATGGCTACACCTTC
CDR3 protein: CASKQGPYGYTF